This passage covers 13 T cell receptor beta chains from one sample sequenced in a study of beta chain features in type 1 diabetes. Study-wide findings and caveats: In every one of the four CD4+ subsets, TCRB CDR3s were moderately but significantly shorter in Type 1 diabetes patients.

Which antigens these TCRs recognize remains unknown. What was sequenced were expressed TCRB transcripts, since all of the isolated RNA had been reverse transcribed. The protocol was immunoSEQ multiplex PCR, while the TCRdb copy is restricted to in-frame clones and leaves out a portion. The sample holds about 170,000 clones, over 6% seen once. The sequencing sample was made of central memory CD4+ T cells from blood. These receptors were collected from a man aged 18-30 years with type 1 diabetes.

This clone has just a few counts. V usage is TRBV7-2 and J usage is TRBJ1-1, with TRBD1 as a possible D gene (5 bases). The CDR3 contains 14 residues. Trimming took off 5 bases at V and 0 bases at J, with 10 bases between the two ends. Germline V lookup: CDR1 SGHTA, CDR2 FQGNSA. The CDR3 sequence is CASSPGHMNTEAFF. Here the CDR3 DNA reads TGTGCCAGCAGCCCAGGACACATGAACACTGAAGCTTTCTTT.

This clone appeared a few times. This chain joins TRBV19 and TRBJ2-1, with D possibly being TRBD2 (6 bases). Germline lookup yields CDR1 LNHDA and CDR2 SQIVND (reference sequence). V lost 6 bases to trimming and J lost 9 bases, with 18 bases between them. The length of the CDR3 is 14 residues. DNA for the CDR3: TGTGCCAGTAGCTCGGAGGGCCGCCTCTCTGAGCAGTTCTTC. Its protein is CASSSEGRLSEQFF.

This clone appeared a few times. The chain employs TRBV19 and TRBJ1-2; 9 bases fit TRBD1. The CDR3 totals 14 residues. Germline values: CDR1 LNHDA, CDR2 SQIVND (reference sequence). J gave up 9 bases and V 6 bases, and 11 bases lay outside the gene matches. The CDR3 bases are TGTGCCAGTAGGAACCGGGACAGGGCCATCCGCTACACCTTC. Its protein product is CASRNRDRAIRYTF.

This sequence joins TRBV11-2 and TRBJ2-1; 11 bases map to TRBD2. J lost 5 bases, V lost 5 bases, and 8 bases had no gene match. The CDR3 consists of 16 residues. CDR1 SGHAT and CDR2 FQNNGV come from the germline V gene. The CDR3 spells CASSVGLAGYDNEQFF. DNA for the CDR3: TGTGCCAGCAGCGTCGGACTAGCGGGTTACGACAATGAGCAGTTCTTC.

With respect to this clone: Other DNA sequences in the same sample also yield this CDR3. This chain connects TRBV28 to TRBJ2-7; 7 bases fit TRBD2. CDR3 length equals 15 residues. Germline V CDR1 and CDR2: MDHEN, SYDVKM. V gave up 0 bases and J gave up 4 bases; unmatched junction bases: 6. The DNA for the CDR3 is TGTGCCAGCAGTTTATGGGCTAGCGGAAGATACGAGCAGTACTTC. Its protein is CASSLWASGRYEQYF.

V and J are TRBV5-1 and TRBJ1-2; possibly TRBD1 for D (5 bases). The V gene lost 0 bases and the J gene lost 7 bases, with 13 bases spanning the gap. Germline CDR1 SGHRS, CDR2 YFSETQ. CDR3 length: 14 amino acids. The DNA for the CDR3 is TGCGCCAGCAGCTTGGTCTCAGGGAAGCGTGGCTACACCTTC. Translating gives CASSLVSGKRGYTF.

The rearrangement joins TRBV27 to TRBJ2-2; D is undetermined. V was cut by 0 bases and J by 6 bases, with 8 bases left in between. This CDR3 contains 14 residues. Germline CDR1 is MNHEY and CDR2 is SMNVEV (reference sequence). CDR3 residues: CASSLSSSPGELFF. The DNA for the CDR3 is TGTGCCAGCAGTTTATCGAGTTCGCCCGGGGAGCTGTTTTTT.

This clone turned up a few times. The V and J genes are TRBV9 and TRBJ1-1; perhaps TRBD1 as D (6 bases). Germline loops: CDR1 SGDLS, CDR2 YYNGEE. V shed 3 bases and J shed 4 bases, with 25 bases lying between them. This CDR3 has 18 residues. The CDR3: CASSANPPVMGAATEAFF. The CDR3 DNA reads TGTGCCAGCAGCGCAAACCCCCCGGTAATGGGGGCGGCCACTGAAGCTTTCTTT. The variable domain in full, completed from reference TRBV9 and TRBJ1-1, reads DSGVTQTPKHLITATGQRVTLRCSPRSGDLSVYWYQQSLDQGLQFLIQYYNGEERAKGNILERFSAQQFPDLHSELNLSSLELGDSALYFCASSANPPVMGAATEAFFGQGTRLTVV.

This clone was recorded at least ten times. V and J are TRBV4-3 and TRBJ2-5, with 8 nucleotides matching TRBD2. There are 16 residues in the CDR3. Germline V gene lookup returns CDR1 LGHNA and CDR2 YSLEER. V lost 0 bases, J lost 7 bases, and 10 bases stayed unmatched. The CDR3 region has the DNA TGCGCCAGCAGCCAAGAAGCTAGCGGGTCCGGGGCGACCCAGTACTTC. It translates to CASSQEASGSGATQYF.

This chain links TRBV5-1 with TRBJ1-1; 9 bases align to TRBD1. The V gene's germline CDR1 is SGHRS and CDR2 YFSETQ. The junction had 10 bases not matched to a gene; V was cut back by 2 bases and J by 8 bases. This CDR3 spans 15 amino acids. The CDR3 here is CASSFFSGTGIEAFF. The CDR3 bases are TGCGCCAGCAGCTTTTTCTCCGGGACAGGGATAGAAGCTTTCTTT.

This clone appeared a few times. The CDR3 region is CASSVPSGNYGYTF. The CDR3 DNA reads TGTGCCAGCAGCGTTCCTTCAGGGAACTATGGCTACACCTTC. The chain couples TRBV5-4 to TRBJ1-2; a weak D match, TRBD1 (5 bases). Germline lookup yields CDR1 SGHNT and CDR2 YYREEE (reference sequence). The CDR3 consists of 14 residues. Trimming shortened V by 4 bases and J by 2 bases, and 12 bases separated the two germline ends.

This clone was seen more than once but under ten times. The rearrangement uses TRBV4-3 and TRBJ1-2, with 7 bases identical to TRBD1. The V segment lost 4 bases and the J segment 7 bases; nucleotides outside the gene matches: 12. The CDR3 runs 15 residues. Germline values: CDR1 LGHNA, CDR2 YSLEER. Written as DNA, the CDR3 is TGCGCCAGCAGCCCGAGACAGGGACTTTTGGTTGGCTACACCTTC. It encodes CASSPRQGLLVGYTF.

The chain links TRBV13 to TRBJ2-7; D is undetermined. This CDR3 spans 14 amino acids. CDR1 is PRHDT, CDR2 FYEKMQ, per germline (reference sequence). The V gene lost 3 bases and the J gene lost 1 base, with 10 bases spanning the gap. As DNA, the CDR3 is TGTGCCAGCAGCTTCTACGGTCTATCCTACGAGCAGTACTTC. Translating gives CASSFYGLSYEQYF.